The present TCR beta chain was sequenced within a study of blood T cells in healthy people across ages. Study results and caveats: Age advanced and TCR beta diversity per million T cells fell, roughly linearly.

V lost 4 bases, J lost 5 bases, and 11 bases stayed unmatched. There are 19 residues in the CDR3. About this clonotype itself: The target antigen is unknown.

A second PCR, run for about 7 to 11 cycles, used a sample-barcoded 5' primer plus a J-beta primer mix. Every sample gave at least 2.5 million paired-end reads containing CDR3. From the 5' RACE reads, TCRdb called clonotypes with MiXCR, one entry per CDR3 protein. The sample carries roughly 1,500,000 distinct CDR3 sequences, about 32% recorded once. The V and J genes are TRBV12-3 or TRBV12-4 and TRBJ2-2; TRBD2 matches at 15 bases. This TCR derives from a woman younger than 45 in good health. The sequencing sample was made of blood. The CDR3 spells CASSYHRTSGGAGTGELFF. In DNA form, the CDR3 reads TGTGCCAGCAGTTATCACCGGACTAGCGGGGGGGCCGGGACCGGGGAGCTGTTTTTT.